This entry lists 5 T cell receptor beta chains sequenced from one sample in a study of cytomegalovirus exposure and HLA in healthy donors. PCR was performed using 60 Vbeta and 13 Jbeta primers. Data came from immunoSEQ multiplex PCR; TCRdb stores just in-frame clones and leaves some out. The sample contains about 200,000 clones, 70% to 85% of which appear only once. The sample taken for sequencing was PBMCs. These receptors were collected from a boy under 10 years old in good health and CMV-seronegative.

This sequence joins TRBV9 and TRBJ2-1, with D perhaps matching TRBD2 (7 bases). Germline lookup yields CDR1 SGDLS and CDR2 YYNGEE. The CDR3 totals 16 residues. Trimming took off 6 bases at V and 3 bases at J, with 19 bases between the two ends. The chain's CDR3 is CASTLGGGPLYNEQFF. Written as DNA, the CDR3 is TGTGCCAGCACCCTTGGGGGGGGGCCCCTCTACAATGAGCAGTTCTTC. Complete variable domain (other parts from reference TRBV9 and TRBJ2-1): DSGVTQTPKHLITATGQRVTLRCSPRSGDLSVYWYQQSLDQGLQFLIQYYNGEERAKGNILERFSAQQFPDLHSELNLSSLELGDSALYFCASTLGGGPLYNEQFFGPGTRLTVL.

In its sample, this clone was seen once. The genes are TRBV5-4 and TRBJ1-3, with TRBD1 matching over 7 bases. V dropped 1 base and J dropped 0; count of bases not matched to a gene: 4. There are 16 residues in the CDR3. CDR1 is SGHNT and CDR2 is YYREEE in the germline V gene (reference sequence). The CDR3 protein is CASSLLTGSSGNTIYF. Here the CDR3 DNA reads TGTGCCAGCAGCTTGTTGACAGGGAGCTCTGGAAACACCATATATTTT.

The chain is built from TRBV5-1 and TRBJ2-3; no firm D call. This CDR3 has 10 amino acids. Germline assignment: CDR1 SGHRS and CDR2 YFSETQ. The V and J ends lost 8 bases and 6 bases respectively, with 7 bases between them. CDR3 sequence reads: CASHGDTQYF. The CDR3 coding sequence is TGCGCCAGTCACGGGGATACGCAGTATTTT.

The chain is built from TRBV4-3 and TRBJ1-3, with D unresolved. Germline V lookup: CDR1 LGHNA, CDR2 YSLEER. The CDR3 is 15 residues long. V was cut by 4 bases and J by 0 bases, with 10 bases left in between. The CDR3 DNA follows: TGCGCCAGCAGCCGCCAGGTGACCTCTGGAAACACCATATATTTT. Translating it yields CASSRQVTSGNTIYF.

This chain joins TRBV19 and TRBJ1-5; TRBD1 aligns across 12 bases. The CDR3 contains 16 residues. Germline V gene sequence: CDR1 LNHDA, CDR2 SQIVND (reference sequence). V dropped 5 bases and J dropped 3; count of bases not matched to a gene: 5. DNA of the CDR3: TGTGCCAGTAGTGGGACAGGGGGCGCATACAATCAGCCCCAGCATTTT. Amino acid sequence: CASSGTGGAYNQPQHF.